This section outlines one T cell receptor beta chain sequence together with its context. As processed by the authors: Researchers report that nucleated cell counts were estimated from reference gene primer amplification. Data came from immunoSEQ multiplex PCR; TCRdb stores just in-frame clones and leaves some out. The V and J calls and clone size come from that table; D and trimming were worked out from the DNA. The sample includes 390,000 or so clones, around 87% of them seen just once. The record originates from a study of blood T cell repertoires in COVID-19. Study information: Sources were T cells, B-cell-depleted T cells, or PBMCs; the material itself was cDNA or gDNA.

Seattle enrolled patients during active infection and tracked them longitudinally. Input material: peripheral blood. This TCR came from a woman in her 30s with COVID-19, enrolled during active disease.

The CDR3 here is CASSIGRGGGYTF. The CDR3 DNA follows: TGTGCCAGTAGTATCGGTAGGGGCGGTGGCTACACCTTC. The rearrangement uses TRBV19 and TRBJ1-2; tentatively, D is TRBD1 (5 bases). The CDR3 is 13 amino acids. The V gene's germline CDR1 is LNHDA and CDR2 SQIVND (reference sequence). V shed 3 bases and J shed 7 bases, with 12 bases lying between them. The variable domain in full, completed from reference TRBV19 and TRBJ1-2, reads DGGITQSPKYLFRKEGQNVTLSCEQNLNHDAMYWYRQDPGQGLRLIYYSQIVNDFQKGDIAEGYSVSREKKESFPLTVTSAQKNPTAFYLCASSIGRGGGYTFGSGTRLTVV.